The rows below give T cell receptor beta chains drawn from one sample of a study of molecular identifiers for immune sequencing clone quantification. TCRdb reprocessed the PCR reads via MiXCR and lists one record per CDR3 protein. The sample has 550,000 to 750,000 distinct CDR3 sequences, 15% to 20% seen once. Material: naive CD8+ T cells from blood, with Jurkat cell RNA spiked in. Source of these receptors: a human donor in good health. Some libraries in this study had Jurkat cell RNA spiked in. The CDR3 runs from the conserved cysteine through the conserved F or W. The D gene is left open where the match is weak. A clone size is listed for some rows: how often the clone was seen (once, few, many), or a class if it is expanded.

CDR3aa: CASSYSSGQNTEAFF; CDR3nt: TGTGCCAGCAGTTACTCATCGGGCCAAAACACTGAAGCTTTCTTT; j_gene: TRBJ1-1; d_gene: NA; v_gene: TRBV6-6; abundance: many
CDR3aa: CASIGLDNEQFF; CDR3nt: TGTGCCAGCATTGGACTAGACAATGAGCAGTTCTTC; j_gene: TRBJ2-1; d_gene: TRBD2; v_gene: TRBV6-1; abundance: many
CDR3aa: CASKLPGTYEQYF; CDR3nt: TGTGCCAGCAAGCTCCCGGGGACCTACGAGCAGTACTTC; j_gene: TRBJ2-7; d_gene: NA; v_gene: TRBV27; abundance: few
CDR3aa: CSVEEQSSGNTIYF; CDR3nt: TGCAGCGTTGAAGAACAGAGCTCTGGAAACACCATATATTTT; j_gene: TRBJ1-3; d_gene: NA; v_gene: TRBV29-1; abundance: NA
CDR3aa: CASRESGPYLKNTEAFF; CDR3nt: TGTGCCAGTAGGGAGTCGGGGCCCTACTTAAAAAACACTGAAGCTTTCTTT; j_gene: TRBJ1-1; d_gene: NA; v_gene: TRBV2; abundance: NA
CDR3aa: CASSLGHSSYEQFF; CDR3nt: TGTGCCAGCAGCTTAGGTCACAGCTCCTACGAGCAGTTCTTC; j_gene: TRBJ2-1; d_gene: NA; v_gene: TRBV7-2; abundance: NA
CDR3aa: CASSLEPSDTQYF; CDR3nt: TGTGCCAGCAGCTTGGAACCTTCAGATACGCAGTATTTT; j_gene: TRBJ2-3; d_gene: NA; v_gene: TRBV5-5; abundance: many
CDR3aa: CASSWGGDFGNTIYF; CDR3nt: TGTGCCAGCAGCTGGGGGGGCGACTTCGGCAACACCATATATTTT; j_gene: TRBJ1-3; d_gene: NA; v_gene: TRBV5-4; abundance: many
CDR3aa: CASKGNEQFF; CDR3nt: TGTGCCAGCAAAGGCAATGAGCAGTTCTTC; j_gene: TRBJ2-1; d_gene: NA; v_gene: TRBV6-1; abundance: NA
CDR3aa: CASSYEGTDTQYF; CDR3nt: TGCGCCAGCAGCTACGAGGGCACAGATACGCAGTATTTT; j_gene: TRBJ2-3; d_gene: NA; v_gene: TRBV4-3; abundance: many
CDR3aa: CASSPVGGSTYEQYF; CDR3nt: TGTGCCAGCAGCCCTGTAGGGGGGAGTACCTACGAGCAGTACTTC; j_gene: TRBJ2-7; d_gene: NA; v_gene: TRBV7-2; abundance: many
CDR3aa: CASSQDGTLAYEQYF; CDR3nt: TGCGCCAGCAGCCAAGATGGGACACTAGCCTACGAGCAGTACTTC; j_gene: TRBJ2-7; d_gene: NA; v_gene: TRBV4-1; abundance: many
CDR3aa: CASSSTDNTEAFF; CDR3nt: TGTGCCAGCAGCTCGACAGATAACACTGAAGCTTTCTTT; j_gene: TRBJ1-1; d_gene: NA; v_gene: TRBV7-6; abundance: many
CDR3aa: CASSDDRVQDNEQFF; CDR3nt: TGTGCCAGCAGTGACGACAGGGTCCAGGACAATGAGCAGTTCTTC; j_gene: TRBJ2-1; d_gene: TRBD1; v_gene: TRBV6-2/TRBV6-3; abundance: NA
CDR3aa: CASSPRDSRDTQYF; CDR3nt: TGTGCCAGCAGCCCCAGGGATTCGAGAGATACGCAGTATTTT; j_gene: TRBJ2-3; d_gene: NA; v_gene: TRBV12-3/TRBV12-4; abundance: many
CDR3aa: CASSLGAGYTGELFF; CDR3nt: TGTGCCAGCAGCCTGGGGGCGGGATACACCGGGGAGCTGTTTTTT; j_gene: TRBJ2-2; d_gene: NA; v_gene: TRBV7-9; abundance: few
CDR3aa: CASSLTFNQPQHF; CDR3nt: TGTGCCAGCAGTTTAACTTTCAATCAGCCCCAGCATTTT; j_gene: TRBJ1-5; d_gene: NA; v_gene: TRBV27; abundance: many
CDR3aa: CAIRRQGGDTEAFF; CDR3nt: TGTGCCATCAGACGACAGGGCGGGGACACTGAAGCTTTCTTT; j_gene: TRBJ1-1; d_gene: TRBD1; v_gene: TRBV10-3; abundance: NA
CDR3aa: CASGTGGLPLHF; CDR3nt: TGCGCCAGCGGGACAGGGGGCCTACCCCTCCACTTT; j_gene: TRBJ1-6; d_gene: TRBD1; v_gene: TRBV10-1; abundance: NA
CDR3aa: CASSLVWDTGELFF; CDR3nt: TGCGCCAGCAGCTTGGTGTGGGACACCGGGGAGCTGTTTTTT; j_gene: TRBJ2-2; d_gene: NA; v_gene: TRBV5-1; abundance: many
CDR3aa: CASSSSAERGNQPQHF; CDR3nt: TGTGCCAGCAGTTCCTCTGCGGAGCGGGGCAATCAGCCCCAGCATTTT; j_gene: TRBJ1-5; d_gene: NA; v_gene: TRBV6-2/TRBV6-3; abundance: many
CDR3aa: CASKSDRVGNEQFF; CDR3nt: TGTGCCAGCAAGTCCGACAGGGTGGGCAATGAGCAGTTCTTC; j_gene: TRBJ2-1; d_gene: TRBD1; v_gene: TRBV7-9; abundance: NA
CDR3aa: CASSFRGLAGGEQYF; CDR3nt: TGTGCCAGCAGTTTCCGGGGACTAGCGGGAGGCGAGCAGTACTTC; j_gene: TRBJ2-7; d_gene: TRBD2; v_gene: TRBV28; abundance: many
CDR3aa: CSVAGYEQFF; CDR3nt: TGCAGCGTTGCAGGCTACGAGCAGTTCTTC; j_gene: TRBJ2-1; d_gene: NA; v_gene: TRBV29-1; abundance: NA
CDR3aa: CASSYQGTIVYNEQFF; CDR3nt: TGTGCCAGCAGTTACCAAGGGACGATAGTTTACAATGAGCAGTTCTTC; j_gene: TRBJ2-1; d_gene: NA; v_gene: TRBV6-2/TRBV6-3; abundance: many
CDR3aa: CATSDPDREGIETQYF; CDR3nt: TGTGCCACCAGTGATCCGGACAGGGAGGGGATCGAGACCCAGTACTTC; j_gene: TRBJ2-5; d_gene: NA; v_gene: TRBV24-1; abundance: NA
CDR3aa: CASSIIAQHYEQYF; CDR3nt: TGTGCCAGTAGTATAATCGCACAGCACTACGAGCAGTACTTC; j_gene: TRBJ2-7; d_gene: NA; v_gene: TRBV19; abundance: few
CDR3aa: CASSVAASYEQYF; CDR3nt: TGCGCCAGCAGTGTAGCTGCTAGCTACGAGCAGTACTTC; j_gene: TRBJ2-7; d_gene: NA; v_gene: TRBV10-2; abundance: few